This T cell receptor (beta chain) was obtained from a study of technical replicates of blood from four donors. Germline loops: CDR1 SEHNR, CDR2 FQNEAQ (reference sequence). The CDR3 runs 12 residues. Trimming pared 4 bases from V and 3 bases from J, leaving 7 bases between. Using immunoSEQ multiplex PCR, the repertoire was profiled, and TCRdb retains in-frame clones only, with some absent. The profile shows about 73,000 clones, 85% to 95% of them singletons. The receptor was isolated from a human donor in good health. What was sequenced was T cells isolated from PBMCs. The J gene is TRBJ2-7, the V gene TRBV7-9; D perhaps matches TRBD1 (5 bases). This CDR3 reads CASSSGFYEQYF. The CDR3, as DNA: TGTGCCAGCAGCTCAGGGTTCTACGAGCAGTACTTC.